This T cell receptor beta chain came from a study of blood T cell repertoires in COVID-19. Overall study context: COVID-19 samples from acute and convalescent phases originated in the United States, Italy and Spain. Sample material is recorded as cDNA or gDNA derived from T cells, B-cell-depleted T cells, or PBMCs.

As processed by the authors: Cell counts per sample came from amplifying reference gene primers. TCRdb's table, derived via immunoSEQ multiplex PCR, lists solely in-frame clones and lacks some. The V and J calls and clone size are taken from that table; D and trimming were inferred from the DNA. Here the sample spans 120,000 or so clones, roughly 76% being singletons. As to this clone: The junction differs from germline at one of its ends, possibly a read error.

CDR3 length: 12 residues. Germline V gene data show CDR1 as SGHTA and CDR2 as FQGNSA. The gene calls are TRBV7-2 and TRBJ2-7; D is undetermined. Sequenced sample: peripheral blood. This sequence originates from a woman in her sixties with acute or convalescent COVID-19. CDR3 sequence (DNA): TGTGCCAGCAGCTTCGTATCCTCCGAGCAGTACTTC. This translates into CASSFVSSEQYF.